The 19 T cell receptor beta chains below all came from one sample that was sequenced in a study of PD-L1 blockade in urothelial cancer (dated by TCRdb to 2017 to 2019). Reading the label with the study, this specimen's time point is: pretreatment peripheral blood. Library construction relied on the immunoSEQ multiplex PCR assay. In TCRdb, the immuneACCESS table is reduced to in-frame sequences with V and J assigned. These tables do not hold every clone; where another copy was compared, an unresolved V gene accounts for under half, and the others remain unexplained. Present in this sample are approximately 63,000 clones, 80% to 90% of which were seen just once. Around 1.5% of the sample belongs to the ten largest clones. This specimen consisted of PBMCs, obtained around atezolizumab (anti-PD-L1) treatment. The receptors come from an older man with urothelial cancer.

The rearrangement joins TRBV15 to TRBJ2-2; D is unclear. The germline V gene encodes CDR1 LNHNV and CDR2 YYDKDF (reference sequence). The V end lost 0 bases, the J end lost 8 bases, and 4 bases lay between the germline ends. The CDR3 contains 12 residues. This chain's CDR3 is CATSRDPGELFF. In DNA form, the CDR3 reads TGTGCCACCAGCAGAGATCCAGGGGAGCTGTTTTTT.

The rearrangement uses TRBV7-9 and TRBJ2-1, with TRBD1 matching over 9 bases. Germline V gene data show CDR1 as SEHNR and CDR2 as FQNEAQ (reference sequence). V trimming: 5 bases; J trimming: 7 bases; junction bases outside the gene matches: 9. CDR3 length: 15 amino acids. CDR3 sequence reads: CASSPWGQGENEQFF. As DNA, the CDR3 is TGTGCCAGCAGCCCCTGGGGACAGGGTGAAAATGAGCAGTTCTTC. The variable domain in full, with the rest retrieved from reference TRBV7-9 and TRBJ2-1, is DTGVSQNPRHKITKRGQNVTFRCDPISEHNRLYWYRQTLGQGPEFLTYFQNEAQLEKSRLLSDRFSAERPKGSFSTLEIQRTEQGDSAMYLCASSPWGQGENEQFFGPGTRLTVL.

This chain uses TRBV29-1 with TRBJ1-1, with a weak D call TRBD1 (6 bases). In germline, CDR1 is SQVTM, CDR2 ANQGSEA. The CDR3 is 12 residues long. V was cut by 5 bases and J by 7 bases, with 14 bases left in between. The CDR3 spells CSVWTDKIEAFF. For the CDR3, the DNA is TGCAGCGTTTGGACAGATAAAATTGAAGCTTTCTTT.

V and J are TRBV9 and TRBJ2-7; D is perhaps TRBD1 (8 bases). The CDR3 totals 13 residues. The ends were cut back, 3 bases at V and 5 bases at J, with 12 bases in the middle. Germline CDR1 SGDLS, CDR2 YYNGEE. CDR3 sequence reads: CASSAQGGDEQYF. As DNA, the CDR3 is TGTGCCAGCAGCGCACAGGGGGGGGACGAGCAGTACTTC.

The gene calls are TRBV15 and TRBJ1-5, with D hard to call. V was clipped by 0 bases and J by 3 bases, with 6 bases between them. Germline-derived CDR1 and CDR2 are LNHNV and YYDKDF (reference sequence). The CDR3 is made up of 14 amino acids. CDR3 bases: TGTGCCACCAGCAGAGATTATAACAATCAGCCCCAGCATTTT. Residues: CATSRDYNNQPQHF. Full variable domain (remainder filled in from reference TRBV15 and TRBJ1-5): DAMVIQNPRYQVTQFGKPVTLSCSQTLNHNVMYWYQQKSSQAPKLLFHYYDKDFNNEADTPDNFQSRRPNTSFCFLDIRSPGLGDTAMYLCATSRDYNNQPQHFGDGTRLSIL.

The chain carries TRBV28 and TRBJ1-2; TRBD1 matches at 11 bases. The CDR3 is 15 residues long. V lost 4 bases to trimming and J lost 3 bases; unmatched junction nucleotides: 4. In germline, CDR1 is MDHEN, CDR2 SYDVKM. CDR3 sequence (DNA): TGTGCCAGCAGTTCGGGGGGACAGGGGGACTATGGCTACACCTTC. Encoded protein: CASSSGGQGDYGYTF.

The CDR3 DNA is TGTGCCAGCAGTCCCCAGCGATACACTGAAGCTTTCTTT. Encoded protein: CASSPQRYTEAFF. This sequence joins TRBV6-1 and TRBJ1-1; D gene unclear. The CDR3 spans 13 residues. Trimming took 5 bases from V and 3 from J, leaving 10 bases between them. CDR1 is MNHNS and CDR2 is SASEGT in the germline V gene.

The genes are TRBV7-9 and TRBJ2-3; TRBD1 aligns across 7 bases. The CDR3 has 15 amino acids. V lost 5 bases, J lost 6 bases, and 11 bases stayed unmatched. Germline V CDR1 and CDR2: SEHNR, FQNEAQ (reference sequence). The DNA of the CDR3 is TGTGCCAGCAGCCATACAGGGGCCTTACTGGATACGCAGTATTTT. This sequence encodes CASSHTGALLDTQYF.

V usage is TRBV5-6 and J usage is TRBJ2-1, with 7 bases aligning to TRBD2. The germline gives CDR1 SGHDT, CDR2 YYEEEE. This CDR3 contains 15 residues. V lost 0 bases and J lost 1; bases outside the gene matches: 1. CDR3: CASSLDGRSYNEQFF. The CDR3 nucleotides are TGTGCCAGCAGCTTGGACGGGAGGTCCTACAATGAGCAGTTCTTC.

This chain joins TRBV30 and TRBJ2-3, with 12 positions matching TRBD2. The CDR3 has 15 residues. With 5 bases clipped from V and 6 bases from J, the junction kept 9 bases outside the gene matches. In germline, CDR1 is GTSNPN, CDR2 SVGIG (reference sequence). The CDR3 here is CAWASGRAGLDTQYF. CDR3 DNA: TGTGCCTGGGCTAGCGGGAGGGCCGGGTTGGATACGCAGTATTTT.

This sequence joins TRBV6-5 and TRBJ2-1, with 8 bases identical to TRBD1. The CDR3 loop spans 14 amino acids. The germline CDR1 and CDR2 sequences are MNHEY and SVGAGI. J gave up 6 bases and V 8 bases, and 9 bases lay outside the gene matches. The CDR3 is CASRPQGAGNEQFF. The CDR3 DNA follows: TGTGCCAGCCGGCCGCAGGGGGCCGGCAATGAGCAGTTCTTC.

This chain joins TRBV5-1 and TRBJ2-7; unclear D gene. The V and J ends lost 3 bases and 6 bases respectively, with 16 bases between them. Germline CDR1 and CDR2: SGHRS and YFSETQ. The CDR3 totals 14 residues. CDR3 in DNA: TGCGCCAGCAGCTCGCAGGCAATAAACCCCGAGCAGTACTTC. The encoded protein is CASSSQAINPEQYF.

This chain connects TRBV14 to TRBJ2-7, with 7 bases lining up with TRBD1. Per the germline V gene, CDR1 is SGHDN and CDR2 is FVKESK. CDR3 length: 14 amino acids. V trimming: 1 base; J trimming: 3 bases; junction bases outside the gene matches: 3. CDR3 nucleotides: TGTGCCAGCAGCCAAGGGGACAGTGGCTACGAGCAGTACTTC. Translation: CASSQGDSGYEQYF.

V and J are TRBV5-4 and TRBJ2-2; the match to TRBD1 covers 7 bases. With V trimmed by 0 bases and J by 5 bases, 4 bases remained unmatched. This CDR3 is built from 15 residues. The germline V gene encodes CDR1 SGHNT and CDR2 YYREEE (reference sequence). The CDR3 DNA is TGTGCCAGCAGCTTGGACAGGGGCCTGACCGGGGAGCTGTTTTTT. Protein sequence: CASSLDRGLTGELFF.

This clone turned up a few times. This chain links TRBV28 with TRBJ1-3; D is ambiguous. The V and J ends lost 7 bases and 0 bases respectively, with 16 bases between them. The CDR3 sequence is 16 residues long. Germline CDR1 MDHEN, CDR2 SYDVKM. CDR3 nucleotides: TGTGCCAGCACCTCTTTGGACTACGTCTCTGGAAACACCATATATTTT. Protein: CASTSLDYVSGNTIYF.

The chain joins TRBV9 to TRBJ2-7; D gene ambiguous. This CDR3 has 15 residues. CDR1 and CDR2 from the germline V gene are SGDLS and YYNGEE. Trimming shortened V by 0 bases and J by 3 bases, and 13 bases separated the two germline ends. The CDR3 reads CASSVGGSLGYEQYF. CDR3 nucleotide sequence: TGTGCCAGCAGCGTAGGAGGTAGCTTGGGCTACGAGCAGTACTTC.

In this sample, this clone turned up once. V gene TRBV7-9 combines with J gene TRBJ2-2; 9 positions match TRBD2. The CDR3 runs to 17 residues. Germline trimming cut 5 bases from V and 3 bases from J; bases unmatched to any gene: 10. Germline-derived CDR1 and CDR2 are SEHNR and FQNEAQ (reference sequence). CDR3 coding DNA: TGTGCCAGCAGCCTACCCGGGACTAGCTTAGACACCGGGGAGCTGTTTTTT. It encodes CASSLPGTSLDTGELFF.

The table lists this clone with a count of one. The chain uses TRBV10-3 and TRBJ1-5; no definite D call. Germline lookup yields CDR1 ENHRY and CDR2 SYGVKD. V dropped 6 bases and J dropped 4 bases, with 7 bases sitting between them. This CDR3 is 12 amino acids long. CDR3 DNA sequence: TGTGCCATCAGCGAGCCTAATCAGCCCCAGCATTTT. Translation gives CAISEPNQPQHF.

This sequence joins TRBV10-3 and TRBJ2-3; 7 nucleotides agree with TRBD1. CDR1 ENHRY and CDR2 SYGVKD come from the germline V gene. This CDR3 comprises 12 residues. V was clipped by 10 bases and J by 3 bases; unmatched bases: 4. CDR3 residues: CATRQGTDTQYF. The CDR3 nucleotides are TGTGCCACCCGACAGGGAACAGATACGCAGTATTTT.